The 23 T cell receptor beta chains below were found in one sample sequenced in a study of blood T cells in healthy people across ages. The authors ran a second PCR of roughly 7 to 11 cycles using a sample-barcoded 5' primer and a J-beta primer mix. TCRdb analysed the 5' RACE reads with MiXCR anew, one entry per CDR3 protein. The sample consists of hundreds of thousands of distinct CDR3 sequences, under 45% of them appearing once. Sequenced: blood. These receptors were taken from a man aged 55 to 69 in good health.

The J gene is TRBJ2-4, the V gene TRBV28; a possible D gene is TRBD2 (5 bases). The DNA end lines up better with TRBJ2-7; the J call may be wrong. Germline V gives CDR1 MDHEN, CDR2 SYDVKM. The CDR3 is 13 residues long. CDR3 sequence (DNA): TGTGCCAGCAAAAGTACTAGATTATACGAGCAGTACTTC. It yields the protein CASKSTRLYEQYF.

The rearrangement joins TRBV6-1 to TRBJ2-5, with TRBD2 matching 11 bases. Germline V gene sequence: CDR1 MNHNS, CDR2 SASEGT. V dropped 2 bases and J dropped 5; count of bases not matched to a gene: 4. The CDR3 contains 15 residues. CDR3 protein: CASSELAGGFETQYF. CDR3 in DNA: TGTGCCAGCAGTGAACTAGCGGGGGGTTTTGAGACCCAGTACTTC.

The rearrangement uses TRBV3-1 and TRBJ1-2, with D unresolved. V lost 4 bases and J lost 8, with 14 bases in between. Germline V gene sequence: CDR1 LGHDT, CDR2 YNNKEL (reference sequence). This CDR3 comprises 13 residues. The CDR3 region is CASSPAAGGGYTF. CDR3 nucleotide sequence: TGTGCCAGCAGCCCCGCGGCAGGCGGGGGCTACACCTTC.

The CDR3 loop reads CSARKTLGLAPYKQYF. In DNA form, the CDR3 reads TGCAGTGCTAGAAAAACCCTTGGACTAGCTCCCTACAAGCAGTACTTC. This sequence joins TRBV20-1 and TRBJ2-4; 8 bases are shared with TRBD2. CDR1 and CDR2 from the germline V gene are DFQATT and SNEGSKA (reference sequence). The CDR3 extends over 16 amino acids. The trim removed 2 bases at V and 13 bases at J, leaving 19 bases unmatched.

The rearrangement links TRBV5-1 to TRBJ2-7, with D unresolved. The CDR3 spans 14 residues. Germline loops: CDR1 SGHRS, CDR2 YFSETQ. Deletions cut 0 bases from V and 0 bases from J, with 7 bases between. The CDR3 loop is CASSLEPSSYEQYF. In DNA form, the CDR3 reads TGCGCCAGCAGCTTGGAACCGAGCTCCTACGAGCAGTACTTC.

The V gene is TRBV27, the J gene TRBJ2-7; D is unresolved. V lost 5 bases and J 2 bases, leaving 16 bases between the germline ends. This CDR3 contains 15 residues. CDR1 and CDR2 from the germline V gene are MNHEY and SMNVEV (reference sequence). The CDR3 DNA is TGTGCCAGCAGTGAGCTTCGGCCAGCGCCCTACGAGCAGTACTTC. Translating it yields CASSELRPAPYEQYF.

CDR3 sequence: CASSVAGLAGLNEQFF. Written as DNA, the CDR3 is TGTGCCAGCAGCGTAGCAGGACTAGCGGGGCTCAATGAGCAGTTCTTC. The genes are TRBV9 and TRBJ2-1; TRBD2 matches 12 bases. V lost 0 bases, J lost 6 bases, and 4 bases stayed unmatched. Germline V CDR1 and CDR2: SGDLS, YYNGEE. The length of the CDR3 is 16 residues. The complete variable domain, with remaining parts taken from reference TRBV9 and TRBJ2-1, reads DSGVTQTPKHLITATGQRVTLRCSPRSGDLSVYWYQQSLDQGLQFLIQYYNGEERAKGNILERFSAQQFPDLHSELNLSSLELGDSALYFCASSVAGLAGLNEQFFGPGTRLTVL.

The chain combines TRBV20-1 with TRBJ2-1, with a tentative D call TRBD1 (5 bases). Germline-derived CDR1 and CDR2 are DFQATT and SNEGSKA (reference sequence). V lost 5 bases and J lost 0, with 14 bases in between. The CDR3 consists of 15 residues. The CDR3 loop reads CSAAQGPISYNEQFF. The CDR3 bases are TGCAGTGCTGCTCAGGGCCCCATCTCCTACAATGAGCAGTTCTTC.

This chain joins TRBV4-3 and TRBJ1-4, with D perhaps matching TRBD1 (6 bases). The CDR3 is 17 residues long. The V gene lost 1 base and the J gene lost 0 bases, with 12 bases spanning the gap. Per the germline V gene, CDR1 is LGHNA and CDR2 is YSLEER. CDR3 residues: CASSQGWAGATNEKLFF. In nucleotides, the CDR3 is TGCGCCAGCAGCCAAGGATGGGCAGGGGCAACTAATGAAAAACTGTTTTTT.

This chain uses TRBV20-1 with TRBJ1-2; unclear D gene. Germline V gives CDR1 DFQATT, CDR2 SNEGSKA (reference sequence). Trimming removed 5 bases from V and 4 bases from J, with 17 bases in between. The CDR3 consists of 14 residues. CDR3 residues: CSARDIQDLYGYTF. In nucleotides, the CDR3 is TGCAGTGCTCGCGACATTCAAGATCTCTATGGCTACACCTTC.

Here the CDR3 reads CASSEMGQSSTDTQYF. CDR3 coding DNA: TGTGCCAGCAGTGAAATGGGACAGTCAAGCACAGATACGCAGTATTTT. The chain employs TRBV2 and TRBJ2-3, with 7 bases fitting TRBD1. Germline assignment: CDR1 SNHLY and CDR2 FYNNEI. V was clipped by 2 bases and J by 0 bases; unmatched bases: 5. The CDR3 covers 16 residues. Full variable domain (rest looked up from reference TRBV2 and TRBJ2-3): EPEVTQTPSHQVTQMGQEVILRCVPISNHLYFYWYRQILGQKVEFLVSFYNNEISEKSEIFDDQFSVERPDGSNFTLKIRSTKLEDSAMYFCASSEMGQSSTDTQYFGPGTRLTVL.

This clonotype was observed a handful of times. The chain is built from TRBV6-2 or TRBV6-3 and TRBJ1-1; D gene ambiguous. Trimming cost V 5 bases and J 0 bases, with 13 bases left between them. The CDR3 contains 15 residues. The germline V gene has CDR1 MNHEY and CDR2 SVGEGT. CDR3 bases: TGTGCCAGCAGTCCCCCTGGGCAGCTGAACACTGAAGCTTTCTTT. Its translation is CASSPPGQLNTEAFF.

The CDR3 loop reads CASSLSGQVTYEQYF. CDR3 sequence (DNA): TGTGCCAGCAGTTTAAGTGGACAGGTAACCTACGAGCAGTACTTC. The V call is TRBV12-3 or TRBV12-4, the J call TRBJ2-7, with TRBD1 matching over 7 bases. This CDR3 comprises 15 residues. Unmatched junction bases numbered 6, after V lost 2 bases and J lost 2 bases.

The chain employs TRBV29-1 and TRBJ2-3; TRBD2 agrees at 10 bases. The junction had 9 bases not matched to a gene; V was cut back by 8 bases and J by 4 bases. The CDR3 is made up of 14 amino acids. Germline assignment: CDR1 SQVTM and CDR2 ANQGSEA. The CDR3: CSHAGLAGADTQYF. In nucleotides, the CDR3 is TGCAGCCACGCGGGGCTAGCGGGGGCAGATACGCAGTATTTT.

The chain has TRBV6-1 and TRBJ1-5, with 9 bases fitting TRBD1. Germline loops: CDR1 MNHNS, CDR2 SASEGT. The CDR3 has 15 residues. Unmatched junction bases numbered 10, after V lost 8 bases and J lost 5 bases. The CDR3 DNA reads as TGTGCCAGCGGATCCGGGACAGGGTATTATCAGCCCCAGCATTTT. Translating gives CASGSGTGYYQPQHF.

The DNA of the CDR3 is TGTGCCAGCCAGGACAGAACCTACAATGAGCAGTTCTTC. Translation: CASQDRTYNEQFF. The chain links TRBV6-2 or TRBV6-3 to TRBJ2-1, with TRBD1 as a possible D gene (6 bases). This CDR3 contains 13 residues. The V gene's germline CDR1 is MNHEY and CDR2 SVGEGT. The V and J ends lost 8 bases and 2 bases respectively, with 10 bases between them.

This clonotype has only a few counts. The V and J genes are TRBV6-2 or TRBV6-3 and TRBJ2-3; TRBD1 matches at 8 bases. CDR3 length equals 15 residues. V lost 5 bases to trimming and J lost 3 bases; unmatched junction nucleotides: 7. Germline lookup yields CDR1 MNHEY and CDR2 SVGEGT. CDR3 nucleotide sequence: TGTGCCAGCAGTACGGACAGGGTGTGGACAGATACGCAGTATTTT. This sequence encodes CASSTDRVWTDTQYF.

The rearrangement uses TRBV20-1 and TRBJ2-5, with 8 bases lining up with TRBD2. CDR1 and CDR2 from the germline V gene are DFQATT and SNEGSKA (reference sequence). V dropped 3 bases and J dropped 5; count of bases not matched to a gene: 11. The CDR3 consists of 15 residues. CDR3 region: CSASSGAYGGETQYF. Here the CDR3 DNA reads TGCAGTGCTAGTAGCGGGGCATACGGAGGGGAGACCCAGTACTTC.

Only a few counts were recorded for this clonotype. The chain links TRBV29-1 to TRBJ1-2; no reliable D call. CDR3 size: 14 residues. V was clipped by 1 base and J by 1 base, with 10 bases between them. CDR1 is SQVTM and CDR2 is ANQGSEA in the germline V gene. The CDR3 is CSVEGFGFNYGYTF. The CDR3 nucleotides read TGCAGCGTTGAAGGGTTCGGATTTAACTATGGCTACACCTTC.

This chain connects TRBV12-3 or TRBV12-4 to TRBJ2-7; D gene ambiguous. The CDR3 has 14 residues. V shed 5 bases and J shed 3 bases, with 14 bases lying between them. In DNA form, the CDR3 reads TGTGCCAGCAGTAACACTCGATTAGGCTACGAGCAGTACTTC. It encodes CASSNTRLGYEQYF.

The chain couples TRBV10-3 to TRBJ1-2; TRBD1 is a possible D gene (6 bases). Germline V gene data show CDR1 as ENHRY and CDR2 as SYGVKD. The ends were cut back, 8 bases at V and 6 bases at J, with 13 bases in the middle. This CDR3 is 12 amino acids long. This CDR3 is CAIQGGGHGYTF. CDR3 DNA: TGTGCCATCCAAGGGGGGGGACATGGCTACACCTTC.

This clonotype was seen a few times. V gene TRBV29-1 combines with J gene TRBJ2-7; 12 nucleotides line up with TRBD2. V lost 0 bases to trimming and J lost 2 bases; unmatched junction nucleotides: 2. The CDR3 consists of 15 residues. CDR1 is SQVTM, CDR2 ANQGSEA, per germline. This chain's CDR3 is CSVEEGLAGTYEQYF. CDR3 DNA: TGCAGCGTTGAAGAAGGACTAGCGGGGACCTACGAGCAGTACTTC.

J is TRBJ1-2 and V is TRBV24-1, with 8 nucleotides matching TRBD1. Germline V CDR1 and CDR2: KGHDR, SFDVKD. J gave up 3 bases and V 3 bases, and 5 bases lay outside the gene matches. CDR3 length equals 15 residues. The CDR3 DNA sequence: TGTGCCACCAGTGATCATGAACAGGGGGACTATGGCTACACCTTC. Its translation: CATSDHEQGDYGYTF.